This passage covers 6 T cell receptor beta chains from one sample sequenced in a study of shared clonotypes between healthy human individuals. Using immunoSEQ multiplex PCR, the repertoire was profiled, and TCRdb retains in-frame clones only, with some absent. The table lists some 1.5 million clones, roughly 97% of them singletons. The sample consisted of naive CD4+ T cells sorted from blood. As to subset: CD45RA+ positively selected. The receptors derive from a man aged 25 to 40 in good health.

A note on this clone: This sample also contains other DNA sequences that code for the same CDR3. The V gene is TRBV29-1, the J gene TRBJ2-1, with a possible D match to TRBD1 (5 bases). The CDR3 has 12 residues. With 6 bases removed from V and 4 bases from J, the gap between germline ends came to 10 bases. Germline CDR1 and CDR2: SQVTM and ANQGSEA. In nucleotides, the CDR3 is TGCAGCGTCGGGTCAGGGTACAATGAGCAGTTCTTC. Its protein product is CSVGSGYNEQFF.

This clone was seen a single time. J is TRBJ2-7 and V is TRBV7-8; TRBD2 is a possible D gene (6 bases). Deletions cut 6 bases from V and 3 bases from J, with 21 bases between. This CDR3 contains 16 residues. Germline V CDR1 and CDR2: SGHVS, FQNEAQ. CDR3 nucleotides: TGTGCCAGCAGTCGCACTCTCGCGGGGCTAAGCTACGAGCAGTACTTC. This encodes CASSRTLAGLSYEQYF.

The CDR3 sequence is CASSQDSTASGRGWYEQYF. The DNA of the CDR3 is TGTGCCAGCAGCCAAGATTCTACGGCTAGCGGGAGAGGGTGGTACGAGCAGTACTTC. V and J are TRBV4-2 and TRBJ2-7; TRBD2 matches 10 bases. Germline-derived CDR1 and CDR2 are LGHNA and YNFKEQ. Trimming at V came to 0 bases and at J to 4 bases, leaving 15 bases not matched to a gene. The CDR3 runs 19 residues.

The J gene is TRBJ2-1, the V gene TRBV7-7; 9 bases line up with TRBD2. J gave up 6 bases and V 1 base, and 4 bases lay outside the gene matches. Germline assignment: CDR1 SSHAT and CDR2 FNYEAQ (reference sequence). This CDR3 has 15 amino acids. The CDR3 region is CASSLGSGRLNEQFF. The CDR3 nucleotides read TGTGCCAGCAGCTTAGGGAGCGGGAGGCTCAATGAGCAGTTCTTC.

CDR3 coding DNA: TGTGCCAGCAGTCTTAGCGGGGTAGGCTCCTACGAGCAGTACTTC. As protein: CASSLSGVGSYEQYF. The chain combines TRBV28 with TRBJ2-7, with 8 bases that match TRBD2. Germline values: CDR1 MDHEN, CDR2 SYDVKM. This CDR3 is built from 15 residues. J was trimmed by 0 bases and V by 5 bases; bases with no gene match: 6. The full variable domain, its missing parts supplied by reference TRBV28 and TRBJ2-7, is DVKVTQSSRYLVKRTGEKVFLECVQDMDHENMFWYRQDPGLGLRLIYFSYDVKMKEKGDIPEGYSVSREKKERFSLILESASTNQTSMYLCASSLSGVGSYEQYFGPGTRLTVT.

Regarding this clone: The identical CDR3 is also encoded by other nucleotide sequences in the sample. The chain has TRBV5-1 and TRBJ2-1, with TRBD2 identical over 8 bases. The V gene's germline CDR1 is SGHRS and CDR2 YFSETQ. The V segment lost 1 base and the J segment 4 bases; nucleotides outside the gene matches: 4. This CDR3 has 15 amino acids. The DNA for the CDR3 is TGCGCCAGCAGCTTGACTAGCGGAACTTACAATGAGCAGTTCTTC. The encoded protein is CASSLTSGTYNEQFF.